This T cell receptor (beta chain) was sequenced for a study of graft-versus-host responses after intestinal transplantation. Study in general: Every one of the recipients received anti-thymocyte globulin induction and afterwards took tacrolimus and steroids for around 3 years.

As regards this clone: The antigen remains undetermined.

The CDR3 totals 16 residues. Germline V CDR1 and CDR2: SGDLS, YYNGEE. The V and J ends lost 0 bases and 3 bases, in that order; junction bases with no gene match: 5. Clones were sequenced by immunoSEQ multiplex PCR, and TCRdb holds only the in-frame ones, with some missing. The sample contains tens of thousands of clones, approximately 80% of which appear only once. This clonotype was sampled from a human donor who received an intestinal transplant. The rearrangement links TRBV9 to TRBJ2-1; 8 positions agree with TRBD1. Here the sequenced sample was unstimulated CD8+ T cells sorted from spleen or lymph node cells, taken before intestinal transplant. CDR3 sequence: CASSVVAGGLYNEQFF. In DNA form, the CDR3 reads TGTGCCAGCAGCGTAGTAGCAGGGGGCCTCTACAATGAGCAGTTCTTC.